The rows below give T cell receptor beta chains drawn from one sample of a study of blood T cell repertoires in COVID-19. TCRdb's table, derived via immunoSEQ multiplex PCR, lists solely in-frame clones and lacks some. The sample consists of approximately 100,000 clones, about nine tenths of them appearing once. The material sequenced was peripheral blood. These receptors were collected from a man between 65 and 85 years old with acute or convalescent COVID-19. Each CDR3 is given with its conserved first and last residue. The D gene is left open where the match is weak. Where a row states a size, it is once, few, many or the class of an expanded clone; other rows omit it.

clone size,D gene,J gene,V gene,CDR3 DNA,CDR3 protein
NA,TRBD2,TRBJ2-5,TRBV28,TGTGCCAGCATTAGTAGCGGGGGGGGACAAGAGACCCAGTACTTC,CASISSGGGQETQYF
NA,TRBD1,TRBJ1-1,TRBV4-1,TGCGCCAGCAGCCAGGGGACAGGTTGGGCTTTCTTT,CASSQGTGWAFF
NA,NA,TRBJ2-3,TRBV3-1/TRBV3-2,TGTGCCAGCCGGGGAACAGATACGCAGTATTTT,CASRGTDTQYF
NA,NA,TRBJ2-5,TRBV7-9,TGTGCCAGCAGCTTATTGGGGCGAGAGACCCAGTACTTC,CASSLLGRETQYF
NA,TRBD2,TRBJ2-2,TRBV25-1,TGTGCCAGCAGTGGTACTAGCGAACCCACCGGGGAGCTGTTTTTT,CASSGTSEPTGELFF
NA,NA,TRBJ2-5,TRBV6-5,TGTGCCAGCCAGGGTCTCCAAGAGACCCAGTACTTC,CASQGLQETQYF
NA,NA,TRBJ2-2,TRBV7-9,TGTGCCAGCAGCTTCGACACCGGGGAGCTGTTTTTT,CASSFDTGELFF
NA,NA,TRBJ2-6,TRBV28,TGTGCCAGCAGTCCACCGACAGGTGGAACTGGGGCCAACGTCCTGACTTTC,CASSPPTGGTGANVLTF
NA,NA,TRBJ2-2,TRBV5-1,TGCGCCAGCCGGACTCCCACCGCCATAAACACCGGGGAGCTGTTTTTT,CASRTPTAINTGELFF
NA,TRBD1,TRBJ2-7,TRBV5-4,TGTGCCAGCAGCGGGGGACAGGGGCTACCGTACGAGCAGTACTTC,CASSGGQGLPYEQYF
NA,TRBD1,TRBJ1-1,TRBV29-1,TGCAGCTCGCGGGACAGGGGAAATGATGATTTCTTT,CSSRDRGNDDFF
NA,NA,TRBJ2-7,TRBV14,TGTGCCAGCAGCCTATGGGCGGGCCACGAGCAGTACTTC,CASSLWAGHEQYF
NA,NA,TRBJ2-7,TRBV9,TGTGCCAGCAGCGTAGAGGGAGGACTCTACGAGCAGTACTTC,CASSVEGGLYEQYF
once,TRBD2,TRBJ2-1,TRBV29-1,TGCAGCGTTGCCGGCCTAGCGGGATACAATGAGCAGTTCTTC,CSVAGLAGYNEQFF
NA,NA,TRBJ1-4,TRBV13,TGTGCCAGCAGCTCGGGGGTGGGACCCGAAAAACTGTTTTTT,CASSSGVGPEKLFF
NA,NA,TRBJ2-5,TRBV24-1,TGTGCCACCAACACGAAAACGCAAGAGACCCAGTACTTC,CATNTKTQETQYF
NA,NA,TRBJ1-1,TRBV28,TGTGCCAGCAGCTCCACTTTTGGGGGAGGGAACACTGAAGCTTTCTTT,CASSSTFGGGNTEAFF
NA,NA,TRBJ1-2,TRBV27,TGTGCCAGCAGACCGACGGGTGGTTCTGGCTACACCTTC,CASRPTGGSGYTF
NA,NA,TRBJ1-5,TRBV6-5,TGTGCCAGCACTCCCCGTACGGCCCAGCATTTT,CASTPRTAQHF
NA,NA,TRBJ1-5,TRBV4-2,TGTGCCAGCAGCCTTCGGGACTGGGATCAGCCCCAGCATTTT,CASSLRDWDQPQHF
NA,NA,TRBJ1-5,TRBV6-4,TGTGCCATCCCCGACGACAGACGCAATCAGCCCCAGCATTTT,CAIPDDRRNQPQHF
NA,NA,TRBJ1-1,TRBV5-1,TGCGCCAGCAGCTTGGAGGTCGCGGGTGCTGAAGCTTTCTTT,CASSLEVAGAEAFF
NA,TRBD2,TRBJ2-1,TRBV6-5,TGTGCCAGCAGTTGGGGAACCCGCGGGGAGGGGCAGTTCTTC,CASSWGTRGEGQFF
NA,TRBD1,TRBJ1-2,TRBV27,TGTGCCAGCAGTGGACAGGGAGCTCGGGGCTACACCTTC,CASSGQGARGYTF
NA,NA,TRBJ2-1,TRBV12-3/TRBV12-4,TGTGCCAGCGAGGGCGACAATGAGCAGTTCTTC,CASEGDNEQFF
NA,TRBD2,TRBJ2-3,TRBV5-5,TGTGCCAGCAGCTTGACTAGCGGAACAGATACGCAGTATTTT,CASSLTSGTDTQYF
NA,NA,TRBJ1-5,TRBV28,TGTGCCAGCAGTTTAGCGGACAGTCACAATCAGCCCCAGCATTTT,CASSLADSHNQPQHF
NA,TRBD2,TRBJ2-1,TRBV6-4,TGTGCCAGCAGTGCCACTAGCGGGAGTTCTAATGAGCAGTTCTTC,CASSATSGSSNEQFF
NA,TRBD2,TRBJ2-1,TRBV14,TGTGCCAGCAGCCAATGGCTAGCGGGGGAGCAGTTCTTC,CASSQWLAGEQFF